The 21 T cell receptor beta chains given below trace back to one sample, sequenced in a study of human T cells and chemical hapten exposure. TCRdb re-called the RACE reads through MiXCR, storing one row per CDR3 protein. The table has 110,000 to 150,000 distinct CDR3 sequences, over 9.5% seen once; the top ten hold 1.2% to 1.5%. Time point in this sample: patch test 2, 6 weeks after DPC sensitization. Sample treatment: therapeutic diphenylcyclopropenone sensitization with weekly scalp DPC. The sample here was whole blood, taken in connection with sensitization to the hapten diphenylcyclopropenone (DPC). The receptors originated from a woman aged 50 to 60 with alopecia areata. Some clones in this sample may be carry-over from other donors' samples.

This clonotype has at least ten counts. The V call is TRBV20-1, the J call TRBJ1-5, with TRBD1 matching over 7 bases. The CDR3 extends over 13 amino acids. Germline lookup yields CDR1 DFQATT and CDR2 SNEGSKA (reference sequence). Trimming cost V 4 bases and J 5 bases; bases outside gene matches: 5. CDR3 loop: CSATTGPHQPQHF. In DNA form, the CDR3 reads TGCAGTGCTACGACAGGGCCTCATCAGCCCCAGCATTTT.

This clonotype was recorded many times. This rearrangement joins TRBV19 to TRBJ2-3; TRBD1 aligns across 8 bases. V shed 3 bases and J 1 base; nucleotides not matched to a gene: 9. The germline V gene has CDR1 LNHDA and CDR2 SQIVND (reference sequence). The CDR3 totals 17 residues. The DNA of the CDR3 is TGTGCCAGTAGTATCCCCATCGGACAGGGAGGCACAGATACGCAGTATTTT. Its protein product is CASSIPIGQGGTDTQYF.

This chain joins TRBV7-2 and TRBJ2-3; TRBD2 agrees at 8 bases. The V segment lost 5 bases and the J segment 1 base; nucleotides outside the gene matches: 8. The germline gives CDR1 SGHTA, CDR2 FQGNSA. CDR3 length equals 16 residues. DNA for the CDR3: TGTGCCAGCAGCGCAGAGGGCGGGAGGCGCACAGATACGCAGTATTTT. It encodes CASSAEGGRRTDTQYF.

This clonotype was seen a few times. This chain links TRBV20-1 with TRBJ2-7; 7 positions match TRBD2. V trimming: 1 base; J trimming: 3 bases; junction bases outside the gene matches: 6. Germline V gives CDR1 DFQATT, CDR2 SNEGSKA (reference sequence). The CDR3 consists of 14 residues. The CDR3 is CSARAPGRGYEQYF. The CDR3, as DNA: TGCAGTGCTAGAGCCCCGGGGAGGGGCTACGAGCAGTACTTC.

This clonotype was recorded many times. The chain is built from TRBV12-5 and TRBJ1-6, with D possibly TRBD1 on 5 matching bases. Germline V gene sequence: CDR1 LGHNT, CDR2 FRNRAP. The V gene lost 2 bases and the J gene lost 6 bases, with 14 bases spanning the gap. The CDR3 runs to 16 residues. The CDR3 nucleotides read TGTGCTAGTGGTTTGTCCCCCGGGACGGGTAATTCACCCCTCCACTTT. It specifies CASGLSPGTGNSPLHF. The full variable domain, its missing parts supplied by reference TRBV12-5 and TRBJ1-6, is DARVTQTPRHKVTEMGQEVTMRCQPILGHNTVFWYRQTMMQGLELLAYFRNRAPLDDSGMPKDRFSAEMPDATLATLKIQPSEPRDSAVYFCASGLSPGTGNSPLHFGNGTRLTVT.

This clonotype came up a few times. V and J are TRBV7-3 and TRBJ1-1, with TRBD1 matching over 8 bases. After removal of 5 bases from V and 4 bases from J, the junction contained 6 bases not matched to a gene. The germline CDR1 and CDR2 sequences are SGHTA and FQGTGA. The CDR3 has 14 residues. Here the CDR3 DNA reads TGTGCCAGCAGCCCTGGACAGGGAGGCACTGAAGCTTTCTTT. Protein product: CASSPGQGGTEAFF.

This clonotype was seen at least ten times. The chain carries TRBV4-2 and TRBJ2-2; no firm D call. The CDR3 extends over 16 amino acids. Deletions cut 7 bases from V and 6 bases from J, with 21 bases between. In germline, CDR1 is LGHNA, CDR2 YNFKEQ. In DNA form, the CDR3 reads TGTGCCAGCACCCCCAAGATAGGGTCTCCCTCCGGGGAGCTGTTTTTT. Protein sequence: CASTPKIGSPSGELFF.

V and J are TRBV6-1 and TRBJ2-1; D may match TRBD1 or TRBD2 (5 bases each). This CDR3 is 16 amino acids long. V gave up 4 bases and J gave up 2 bases, with 15 bases separating them. CDR1 MNHNS and CDR2 SASEGT come from the germline V gene. This chain's CDR3 is CASSATRRTTYNEQFF. CDR3 nucleotides: TGTGCCAGCAGTGCTACCCGGAGGACAACCTACAATGAGCAGTTCTTC.

The sample holds a few counts of this clonotype. V gene TRBV20-1 combines with J gene TRBJ2-1; D is unclear. Germline V CDR1 and CDR2: DFQATT, SNEGSKA (reference sequence). Trimming shortened V by 0 bases and J by 2 bases, and 17 bases separated the two germline ends. This CDR3 comprises 17 residues. CDR3: CSARDPLQPRTYNEQFF. In nucleotides, the CDR3 is TGCAGTGCTAGAGATCCCCTCCAACCCAGGACCTACAATGAGCAGTTCTTC.

The chain employs TRBV10-2 and TRBJ2-1; 7 bases are shared with TRBD2. The germline V gene encodes CDR1 WSHSY and CDR2 SAAADI. V dropped 3 bases and J dropped 8; count of bases not matched to a gene: 16. The CDR3 extends over 17 amino acids. For the CDR3, the DNA is TGCGCCAGCAGTGATCCCCCCTTAGCGGGCTCTTCGGATGAGCAGTTCTTC. Protein product: CASSDPPLAGSSDEQFF.

There are a few counts of this clonotype. This chain joins TRBV6-6 and TRBJ2-1; TRBD2 matches at 14 bases. Losses at the gene ends were 7 bases for V and 6 bases for J; bases not matched to a gene: 2. Looked up from germline, CDR1 is MNHNY and CDR2 is SVGAGI (reference sequence). CDR3 length equals 14 residues. CDR3 bases: TGTGCCAGCATCGGGACTAGCGGGGGCAATGAGCAGTTCTTC. Its protein is CASIGTSGGNEQFF.

Many counts were recorded for this clonotype. The CDR3 loop reads CASSFSGGFTDTQYF. In DNA form, the CDR3 reads TGTGCCAGCAGCTTCAGCGGGGGCTTCACAGATACGCAGTATTTT. The V and J genes are TRBV11-2 and TRBJ2-3, with 8 positions matching TRBD2. Trimming at V came to 3 bases and at J to 2 bases, leaving 4 bases not matched to a gene. The CDR3 is 15 residues long. In germline, CDR1 is SGHAT, CDR2 FQNNGV.

The chain combines TRBV12-3 or TRBV12-4 with TRBJ2-7; 12 bases are shared with TRBD2. J was trimmed by 7 bases and V by 3 bases; bases with no gene match: 1. The CDR3 loop spans 13 amino acids. CDR3 amino acids: CASSLLAGGEQYF. In nucleotides, the CDR3 is TGTGCCAGCAGTTTGCTAGCGGGAGGGGAGCAGTACTTC.

This clonotype has a count of ten or more. The CDR3 DNA is TGTGCCAGCAGTTACCGGGACAGACCCGGAGCTTTCTTT. The encoded protein is CASSYRDRPGAFF. V gene TRBV12-3 or TRBV12-4 combines with J gene TRBJ1-1, with 7 bases aligning to TRBD1. The CDR3 runs 13 residues. The V and J ends lost 4 bases and 10 bases, in that order; junction bases with no gene match: 9.

This clonotype was counted at least ten times. V and J are TRBV5-8 and TRBJ2-5; D could derive from TRBD1 or TRBD2 (6 bases each). Germline V CDR1 and CDR2: SGHTS, YDEGEE. The CDR3 is 14 residues long. The ends were cut back, 5 bases at V and 7 bases at J, with 18 bases in the middle. CDR3 coding DNA: TGTGCCAGCAGGATTAGGGACACGGGGGCGACCCAGTACTTC. Residues: CASRIRDTGATQYF.

The chain links TRBV6-5 to TRBJ2-2, with D tentatively TRBD1 (6 bases). Germline lookup yields CDR1 MNHEY and CDR2 SVGAGI. CDR3 size: 16 residues. Trimming pared 1 base from V and 3 bases from J, leaving 12 bases between. CDR3 nucleotides: TGTGCCAGCAGTTACTTTTCAGGGGTGGACACCGGGGAGCTGTTTTTT. Protein: CASSYFSGVDTGELFF.

This clonotype was counted ten times or more. The rearrangement links TRBV11-2 to TRBJ1-4; a weak D match, TRBD1 (6 bases). This CDR3 has 16 residues. The germline gives CDR1 SGHAT, CDR2 FQNNGV. V lost 1 base and J 0 bases, leaving 9 bases between the germline ends. The CDR3 loop is CASSLGGGPTNEKLFF. The CDR3 region has the DNA TGTGCCAGCAGCTTAGGAGGGGGGCCAACTAATGAAAAACTGTTTTTT.

In its sample, this clonotype was seen a few times. The rearrangement links TRBV15 to TRBJ2-5; possible D gene TRBD2, 5 bases. Germline V CDR1 and CDR2: LNHNV, YYDKDF (reference sequence). The CDR3 is 14 residues long. V was shortened by 0 bases and J by 4 bases, with 9 bases between the two germline ends. CDR3 sequence reads: CATSRDKSGETQYF. CDR3 nucleotides: TGTGCCACCAGCAGAGATAAGAGCGGAGAGACCCAGTACTTC.

The V and J genes are TRBV11-2 and TRBJ2-3, with 14 bases lining up with TRBD2. The ends lost 5 bases at V and 6 bases at J; junction bases unmatched: 7. Germline V lookup: CDR1 SGHAT, CDR2 FQNNGV. CDR3 size: 16 residues. The CDR3 region is CASSDGTSGSPDTQYF. As DNA, the CDR3 is TGTGCCAGCAGCGACGGGACTAGCGGGAGTCCCGATACGCAGTATTTT.

The V call is TRBV15, the J call TRBJ1-2; the D is unclear. The CDR3 is made up of 13 amino acids. Germline V gene sequence: CDR1 LNHNV, CDR2 YYDKDF (reference sequence). V lost 0 bases and J 4 bases, leaving 6 bases between the germline ends. DNA for the CDR3: TGTGCCACCAGCAGAGAAGGGATCTATGGCTACACCTTC. It specifies CATSREGIYGYTF.

The chain uses TRBV6-2 or TRBV6-3 and TRBJ2-1; 14 positions agree with TRBD2. The CDR3 runs to 16 residues. J lost 7 bases, V lost 6 bases, and 8 bases had no gene match. Looked up from germline, CDR1 is MNHEY and CDR2 is SVGEGT. Here the CDR3 reads CASSRRLAGGWNEQFF. Here the CDR3 DNA reads TGTGCCAGCAGCCGCCGACTAGCGGGAGGGTGGAATGAGCAGTTCTTC.